Listed here is a single T cell receptor (beta chain). This clonotype was found a few times. Its cognate antigen has yet to be identified. Base-call qualities are not available, and no considerably larger clone is one nucleotide away. The data were taken from a study of T-cell memory formation after mild COVID-19 (dated by TCRdb to the early 2020s). Background on the whole study: TCR sequence clusters from the two donors were found to be largely donor specific. Longitudinal TCRalpha and TCRbeta repertoire sequencing tracked T-cell clones expanding and contracting after mild COVID-19 in a couple of donors. Two young, previously healthy adult volunteers made up the cohort, one male and one female.

V loses 7 bases, J loses 8 bases, and the germline ends lie 22 bases apart. From its cysteine to its phenylalanine, the CDR3 spans 15 amino acids. CDR3 DNA is the only sequence kept; it has 45 bases, read in frame from the first base. Sequences SGDLS (CDR1) and YYNGEE (CDR2) are obtained from the germline V gene. Beyond this particular receptor, the publication reports: The study included only a couple of mild cases, and larger cohorts that include severe cases with pre-infection samples were judged to be necessary. SARS-CoV-2 specificity was not confirmed for the second-wave clones peaking on day 37. Some responding clones were found in pre-infection memory, which suggests that pre-existing cross-reactive memory T cells took part in the SARS-CoV-2 response. From day 15 to 85, contracting clones showed balanced CD4/CD8 phenotypes, whereas a second wave of clones that expanded from day 15 to 37 leaned towards CD4+. Contracting CD4+ clones turned up mainly in the CM and EM memory subsets, whereas EMRA was where CD8+ clones were enriched.

Ficoll-Paque density gradient centrifugation was used to isolate PBMCs. Sequencing took place on an Illumina NovaSeq 6000. Using 5'RACE with constant-segment primers, TCRalpha and TCRbeta cDNA libraries were constructed, with sample barcodes and unique molecular identifiers added in the process. RNA was extracted from every sample with Trizol reagent. Library amplification was performed in two PCR steps, and a second sample barcode and Illumina TruSeq adapters were introduced in the second step. Sequencing of libraries was performed on an Illumina NovaSeq with 2 x 150 bp paired-end reads. The authors processed their data as follows. The reads were demultiplexed and collapsed into UMI-guided consensus sequences using migec v1.2.7. Using mixcr v2.1.11, UMI consensuses were aligned to TRA and TRB V and J templates and then assembled into clonotypes. A clonotype was counted as expanded or contracted only if both edgeR and NoisET called the change significant, with noise models trained on biological replicates. edgeR calls used a false discovery rate-adjusted p below 0.01 and a log2 fold-change threshold of 1. As an exploratory analysis of dynamics, PCA with hierarchical clustering was applied to max-normalized trajectories of the 1000 most abundant clonotypes. The CD4 or CD8 phenotype of responding clones was assigned using the separately sequenced CD4+ and CD8+ repertoires. TCRdb applied fastp at Q25 and MiXCR to the public reads, then kept only in-frame beta chains. Identical CDR3 protein sequences are pooled into one entry, listed with their most common genes and DNA. Clone size and V and J calls follow TCRdb, not the original study. This sample comprises approximately 400,000 distinct CDR3 sequences, approximately 19% of them detected only once. About 22% of the sample is in the top ten clones.

Recombination connected TRBV9 to TRBJ2-4; the D gene is perhaps TRBD2, from 5 matching bases. The receptor's source is a young man who had mild COVID-19 (a few samples of this study predate the infection). The sample titles of this study are shuffled in the database, so cell type and time point are left out; the donor was told from shared clones. Sequenced sample: PBMCs or a T cell subset sorted from them (not recorded which). The CDR3 here reads CASAGGPGVGDIQYF. The sequenced DNA is TGTGCCAGCGCTGGAGGACCCGGAGTCGGGGACATTCAGTACTTC.